Sequencing of this T cell receptor (beta chain) was carried out in a study of T cells in localized non-small cell lung cancer. The study, taken as a whole, reports: Tumor showed lower T cell clonality than uninvolved adjacent lung, where it was highest. There were a median roughly 54 of the top 100 tumor clones appearing in adjacent lung.

Produced via immunoSEQ multiplex PCR; TCRdb's table is partial and in-frame only. The sample carries about 26,000 clones, approximately 90% recorded once. The CDR3 is 15 residues long. CDR1 and CDR2 from the germline V gene are SGHTA and FQGNSA. V lost 6 bases, J lost 1 base, and 16 bases lay in between. Comments on this clone: Antigen specificity is unknown.

The sequences come from peripheral blood, collected before any cancer treatment. This sequence was found in a female donor older than 55 with stage II squamous cell lung carcinoma. The chain couples TRBV7-2 to TRBJ2-7; D perhaps matches TRBD1 (7 bases). CDR3 bases: TGTGCCAGCAGGAGAGACAGGGAGGCGTCCTACGAGCAGTACTTC. As protein: CASRRDREASYEQYF.